This passage covers 8 T cell receptor beta chains from one sample sequenced in a study of chemoradiotherapy in HPV16-positive cancers. Sequencing used immunoSEQ multiplex PCR; TCRdb keeps in-frame clones, though not all of them. Of 25,000 to 30,000 clones in the sample, approximately 80% were seen once. Specimen: blood, collected from a patient who underwent chemoradiotherapy. All receptors come from a human donor with HPV-associated anogenital cancer.

This sequence joins TRBV9 and TRBJ2-2; 12 nucleotides align to TRBD2. After removal of 4 bases from V and 6 bases from J, the junction contained 13 bases not matched to a gene. The germline V gene encodes CDR1 SGDLS and CDR2 YYNGEE. The CDR3 has 18 residues. As DNA, the CDR3 is TGTGCCAGCAGCTTTATCCCTAGCGGGGGGGCCAGGGCCGGGGAGCTGTTTTTT. Protein: CASSFIPSGGARAGELFF.

This chain joins TRBV7-2 and TRBJ2-3, with 9 bases lining up with TRBD2. The trim removed 6 bases at V and 4 bases at J, leaving 5 bases unmatched. Germline CDR1 and CDR2: SGHTA and FQGNSA. CDR3 size: 14 residues. The CDR3 sequence is CASRLAGGADTQYF. The DNA for the CDR3 is TGTGCCAGCAGATTGGCGGGGGGGGCAGATACGCAGTATTTT.

The chain is built from TRBV27 and TRBJ1-1, with 9 bases that match TRBD1. V gave up 8 bases and J gave up 3 bases; unmatched junction bases: 4. In germline, CDR1 is MNHEY, CDR2 SMNVEV (reference sequence). CDR3 length equals 13 residues. The CDR3, as DNA: TGTGCCAGCGGGCGGACAGGGGACACTGAAGCTTTCTTT. It translates to CASGRTGDTEAFF.

The genes are TRBV2 and TRBJ2-3; a weak D match, TRBD1 (6 bases). Germline V lookup: CDR1 SNHLY, CDR2 FYNNEI. CDR3 length equals 15 residues. The V gene lost 6 bases and the J gene lost 0 bases, with 13 bases spanning the gap. CDR3 in amino acids: CASRTGFGSTDTQYF. Written as DNA, the CDR3 is TGTGCCAGCAGAACAGGGTTTGGTAGCACAGATACGCAGTATTTT.

The chain carries TRBV5-1 and TRBJ2-3, with TRBD1 matching over 9 bases. J gave up 5 bases and V 0 bases, and 7 bases lay outside the gene matches. Germline V gene sequence: CDR1 SGHRS, CDR2 YFSETQ. This CDR3 is 16 amino acids long. The CDR3 spells CASSLDGTGILDTQYF. The CDR3 DNA reads TGCGCCAGCAGCTTGGATGGGACAGGGATCCTAGATACGCAGTATTTT.

This chain uses TRBV13 with TRBJ2-3; the match to TRBD1 covers 10 bases. Looked up from germline, CDR1 is PRHDT and CDR2 is FYEKMQ (reference sequence). The trim removed 4 bases at V and 5 bases at J, leaving 6 bases unmatched. The CDR3 length is 15 residues. CDR3 region: CASSSDRGRKDTQYF. CDR3 sequence (DNA): TGTGCCAGCAGCTCCGACAGGGGGCGCAAAGATACGCAGTATTTT.

The chain employs TRBV7-8 and TRBJ1-4; no clear D gene. Trimming pared 5 bases from V and 7 bases from J, leaving 17 bases between. CDR1 and CDR2 (germline): SGHVS, FQNEAQ. The CDR3 is 15 residues long. Here the CDR3 reads CASSPGDLEGEKLFF. CDR3 DNA sequence: TGTGCCAGCAGCCCGGGAGACCTAGAAGGTGAAAAACTGTTTTTT.

The gene calls are TRBV19 and TRBJ1-5, with D unresolved. Germline V gene data show CDR1 as LNHDA and CDR2 as SQIVND (reference sequence). CDR3 length: 14 amino acids. Trimming stripped 7 bases from V and 6 bases from J, with 16 bases between. For the CDR3, the DNA is TGTGCCAGTACCATGTCCCCCGGAGGTCAGCCCCAGCATTTT. Translated, it gives CASTMSPGGQPQHF.